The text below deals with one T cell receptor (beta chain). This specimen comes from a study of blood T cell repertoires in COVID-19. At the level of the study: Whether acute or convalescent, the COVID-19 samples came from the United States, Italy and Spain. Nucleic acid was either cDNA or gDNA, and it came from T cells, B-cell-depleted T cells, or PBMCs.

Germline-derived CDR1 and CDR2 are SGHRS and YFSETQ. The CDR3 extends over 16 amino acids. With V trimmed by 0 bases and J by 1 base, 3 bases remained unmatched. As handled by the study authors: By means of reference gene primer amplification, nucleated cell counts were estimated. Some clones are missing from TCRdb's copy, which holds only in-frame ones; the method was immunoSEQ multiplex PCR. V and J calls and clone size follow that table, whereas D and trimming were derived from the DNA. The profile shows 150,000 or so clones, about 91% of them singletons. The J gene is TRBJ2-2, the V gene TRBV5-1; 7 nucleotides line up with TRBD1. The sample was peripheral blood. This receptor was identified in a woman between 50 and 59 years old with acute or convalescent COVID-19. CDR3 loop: CASSLARQGNTGELFF. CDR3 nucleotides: TGCGCCAGCAGCTTGGCTAGACAGGGGAACACCGGGGAGCTGTTTTTT.